Listed below are T cell receptor beta chains from one sample, sequenced in a study of T cells in Graves' hyperthyroidism and ophthalmopathy. TCRdb redid the calling of the multiplex PCR reads with MiXCR, one entry per CDR3 protein. Here the sample spans approximately 400,000 distinct CDR3 sequences, around a sixth being singletons. Sequencing was performed on blood. These receptors originate from a man in his late teens or twenties with Graves' ophthalmopathy. Both conserved end residues are part of each CDR3. The size entry is marked missing in some rows and otherwise reads once, few, many or a size class.

-	TRBV2	TRBJ1-2	CASSAHRDRDVYGYTF
many	TRBV7-2	TRBJ2-1	CASSLGVPGTSGGRSYNEQFF
many	TRBV20-1	TRBJ2-7	CSALQGYEQYF
few	TRBV12-3/TRBV12-4	TRBJ1-2	CASSLRGSYGYTF
-	TRBV4-1	TRBJ1-5	CASSQLDLNQPQHF
once	TRBV27	TRBJ1-6	CASSCLEPGQGGSPLHF
many	TRBV6-1	TRBJ2-5	CASSPPRDRGQETQYF
few	TRBV4-1	TRBJ2-7	CASSQENGLALPYYEQYF
few	TRBV6-1	TRBJ2-3	CASRTTTDTQYF
-	TRBV2	TRBJ1-6	CASSASGTGATYNSPLHF
-	TRBV7-6	TRBJ2-5	CASSLDSRQGAETQYF
few	TRBV5-1	TRBJ2-7	CASTPGQGAGAYEQYF
-	TRBV6-2/TRBV6-3	TRBJ2-7	CASSYGWDRDLEQYF
many	TRBV6-6	TRBJ2-3	CASSYITAGTDTQYF
-	TRBV18	TRBJ2-2	CASSRQSIQLTGELFF
many	TRBV15	TRBJ1-1	CATSRGGLGLLETEAFF
few	TRBV6-1	TRBJ2-1	CASMRLPEGNEQFF
-	TRBV6-5	TRBJ2-7	CASSYFGTDSYEQYF
many	TRBV20-1	TRBJ1-1	CTTGGETEAFF
-	TRBV19	TRBJ1-1	CASSKVSNTEAFF
many	TRBV12-3/TRBV12-4	TRBJ2-5	CASSSTSGQETQYF
many	TRBV3-1	TRBJ2-5	CASSSRGTARGETQYF
many	TRBV20-1	TRBJ2-7	CSARDRVDRYEQYF
few	TRBV10-3	TRBJ2-6	CAIRDLSSGANVLTF
-	TRBV24-1	TRBJ1-4	CATSSSGRANEKLFF
few	TRBV14	TRBJ2-1	CASSQAPPEQFF
many	TRBV29-1	TRBJ2-2	CSGGKRLTGELFF
-	TRBV15	TRBJ2-2	CATSRDYVGPSNTGELFF
-	TRBV2	TRBJ1-5	CASSEVGVSYSNQPQHF
few	TRBV4-1	TRBJ2-5	CASSQVGRQETQYF
-	TRBV11-2	TRBJ2-1	CASSLERINEQFF
few	TRBV20-1	TRBJ2-7	CSARLAGELYEQYF
many	TRBV12-3/TRBV12-4	TRBJ2-3	CASSLARRGVTSTDTQYF
few	TRBV15	TRBJ2-5	CATSRDTGKPYQETQYF
many	TRBV5-4	TRBJ2-5	CASSLGVRRYQETQYF
-	TRBV10-3	TRBJ2-1	CAIKTDNEQFF
few	TRBV6-1	TRBJ2-5	CASSEAWGQETQYF
-	TRBV20-1	TRBJ1-3	CSARGDAGNTIYF
many	TRBV12-3/TRBV12-4	TRBJ2-1	CASRGLSSYNEQFF
many	TRBV3-1	TRBJ1-2	CASSQRHYGYTF